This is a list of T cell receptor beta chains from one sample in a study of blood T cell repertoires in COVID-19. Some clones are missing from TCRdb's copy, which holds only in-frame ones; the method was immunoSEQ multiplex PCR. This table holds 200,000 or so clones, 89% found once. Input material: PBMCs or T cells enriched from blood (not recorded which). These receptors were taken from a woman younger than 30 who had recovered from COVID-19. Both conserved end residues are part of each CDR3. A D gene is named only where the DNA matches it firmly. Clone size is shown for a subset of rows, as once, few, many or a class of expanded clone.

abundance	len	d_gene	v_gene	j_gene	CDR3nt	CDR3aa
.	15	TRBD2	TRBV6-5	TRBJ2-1	TGTGCCAGCACCCGTAGCGGGGGAGGCGACAATGAGCAGTTCTTC	CASTRSGGGDNEQFF
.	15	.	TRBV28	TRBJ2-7	TGTGCCAGCTACCAAGAGCAGGCGGGTTCCTACGAGCAGTACTTC	CASYQEQAGSYEQYF
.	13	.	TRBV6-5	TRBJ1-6	TGTGCCAGCAGAAATACAGGTCGGTCACCCCTCCACTTT	CASRNTGRSPLHF
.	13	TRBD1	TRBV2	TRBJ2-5	TGTGCCAGCCGCCAGAGGGACAGGGGGACCCAGTACTTC	CASRQRDRGTQYF
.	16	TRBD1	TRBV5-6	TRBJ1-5	TGTGCCAGCAGCTTAAAAACAGGGGGCGGCAATCAGCCCCAGCATTTT	CASSLKTGGGNQPQHF
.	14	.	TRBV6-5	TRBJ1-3	TGTGCCAGCAGTTACTCGAGGGATGGAAACACCATATATTTT	CASSYSRDGNTIYF
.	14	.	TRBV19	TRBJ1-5	TGTGCCAGTAGTAAAACTCAGGGGAATCAGCCCCAGCATTTT	CASSKTQGNQPQHF
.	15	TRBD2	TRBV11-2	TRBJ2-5	TGTGCCAGCAGCTTAGTCGGGGGGGCACAAGAGACCCAGTACTTC	CASSLVGGAQETQYF
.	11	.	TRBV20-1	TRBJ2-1	TGCAGTGCCCTTCAGGGAAGCGAGCAGTTCTTC	CSALQGSEQFF
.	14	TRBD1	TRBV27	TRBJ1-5	TGTGCCAGCAGTGGGACAGGCGGCAATCAGCCCCAGCATTTT	CASSGTGGNQPQHF
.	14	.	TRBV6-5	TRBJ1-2	TGTGCCAGCAGTTACTCCTGGCCCAGCGACGGCTACACCTTC	CASSYSWPSDGYTF
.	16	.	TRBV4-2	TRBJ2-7	TGTGCCAGCAGCCAAGACTCCCACAGGCACAGCTACGAGCAGTACTTC	CASSQDSHRHSYEQYF
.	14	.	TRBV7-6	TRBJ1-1	TGTGCCAGCAGCCCCGGACAGTTGAACACTGAAGCTTTCTTT	CASSPGQLNTEAFF
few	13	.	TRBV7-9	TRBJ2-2	TGTGCCAGCAGCGGATGGACAGTTTCGGAGCTGTTTTTT	CASSGWTVSELFF
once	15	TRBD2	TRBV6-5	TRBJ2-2	TGTGCCAGCAGCCTTGGACAGCGGGGGACCGGGGAGCTGTTTTTT	CASSLGQRGTGELFF
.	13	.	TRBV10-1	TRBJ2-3	TGCGCCAGCAGTGAACGGCGGACAGATACGCAGTATTTT	CASSERRTDTQYF
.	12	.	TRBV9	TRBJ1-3	TGTGCCAGCAGCGTAGTAGGGGCCGCCATATATTTT	CASSVVGAAIYF
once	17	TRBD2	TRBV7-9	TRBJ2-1	TGTGCCAGCAGCCTAACTAGCGGGGGGGCGATGTCTGTTGAGCAGTTCTTC	CASSLTSGGAMSVEQFF
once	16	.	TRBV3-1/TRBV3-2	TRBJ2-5	TGTGCCAGCAGCCAATCACACCCAAGTCCCCACCAGACCCAGTACTTC	CASSQSHPSPHQTQYF
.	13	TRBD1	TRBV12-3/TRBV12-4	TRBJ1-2	TGTGCCAGCAGTTTAGGGTTAGGGGGCGGCTACACCTTC	CASSLGLGGGYTF
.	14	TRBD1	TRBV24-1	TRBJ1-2	TGTGCCACCAGTGATCGGACAGGCCTATATGGCTACACCTTC	CATSDRTGLYGYTF
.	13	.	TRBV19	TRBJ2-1	TGTGCCAGTAGTCCGGGAATCCTTTATGAGCAGTTCTTC	CASSPGILYEQFF
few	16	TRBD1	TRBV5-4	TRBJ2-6	TGTGCCAGCAGCGTCGACAGGGTCTCTGGGGCCAACGTCCTGACTTTC	CASSVDRVSGANVLTF
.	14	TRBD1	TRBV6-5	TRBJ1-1	TGTGCCAGCAGTTACGGACAGGGGAACACTGAAGCTTTCTTT	CASSYGQGNTEAFF
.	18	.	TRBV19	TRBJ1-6	TGTGCCAGTAGTATCTTTCAAAGCGGCAGGGGTTATAATTCACCCCTCCACTTT	CASSIFQSGRGYNSPLHF
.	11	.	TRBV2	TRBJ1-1	TGTGCCAGTGGGGGGGAGACTGAAGCTTTCTTT	CASGGETEAFF
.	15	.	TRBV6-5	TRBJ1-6	TGTGCCAGCAGCGGACTGAGCTCCTATAATTCACCCCTCCACTTT	CASSGLSSYNSPLHF
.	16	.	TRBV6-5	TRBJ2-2	TGTGCCAGCAGTTACTCGAGGCGGCTGAACACCGGGGAGCTGTTTTTT	CASSYSRRLNTGELFF
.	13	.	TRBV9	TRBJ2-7	TGTGCCAGCAGCGTACAGGGGGGCGGCGAGCAGTACTTC	CASSVQGGGEQYF
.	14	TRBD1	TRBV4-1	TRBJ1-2	TGCGCCAGCACCCCGGACAGGGGCGCCTATGGCTACACCTTC	CASTPDRGAYGYTF
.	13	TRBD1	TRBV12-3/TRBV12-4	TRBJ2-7	TGTGCCAGCAGTGGGACAGGAGGCTACGAGCAGTACTTC	CASSGTGGYEQYF
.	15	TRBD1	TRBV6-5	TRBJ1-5	TGTGCCAGCAGTTACTCCGGCAGGGGGAATCAGCCCCAGCATTTT	CASSYSGRGNQPQHF
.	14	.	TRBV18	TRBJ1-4	TGTGCCAGCTCACCATCAGCAACTAATGAAAAACTGTTTTTT	CASSPSATNEKLFF
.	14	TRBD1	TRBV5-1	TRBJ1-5	TGCGCCAGCAGCTTGACAGGGGACCATCAGCCCCAGCATTTT	CASSLTGDHQPQHF
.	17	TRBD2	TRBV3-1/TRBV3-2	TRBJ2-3	TGTGCCAGCAGCCAAGAAGTAGCGGGGAGATACACAGATACGCAGTATTTT	CASSQEVAGRYTDTQYF
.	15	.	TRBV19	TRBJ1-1	TGTGCCAGTAGTGACGGACAGAGAATGAACACTGAAGCTTTCTTT	CASSDGQRMNTEAFF
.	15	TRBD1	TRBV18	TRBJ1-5	TGTGCCAGCTCACCGACAGGGGGAGGCAATCAGCCCCAGCATTTT	CASSPTGGGNQPQHF
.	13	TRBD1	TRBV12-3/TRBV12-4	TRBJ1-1	TGTGCCAGCAGCTCATACAGGGGTACTGAAGCTTTCTTT	CASSSYRGTEAFF
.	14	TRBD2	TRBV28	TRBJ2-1	TGTGCCAGCAGTTTTTCCAGGCGGGGGAATGAGCAGTTCTTC	CASSFSRRGNEQFF
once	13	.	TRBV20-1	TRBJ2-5	TGCAGTGCTAGTTTCGCGGGGCCGGAGACCCAGTACTTC	CSASFAGPETQYF
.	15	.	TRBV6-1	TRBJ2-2	TGTGCCAGCAGTGAAACCCCAGGGATCACCGGGGAGCTGTTTTTT	CASSETPGITGELFF
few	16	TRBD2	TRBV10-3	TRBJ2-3	TGTGCCATCAGTGCTTCGGCGGGGGGTACCCCGGATACGCAGTATTTT	CAISASAGGTPDTQYF
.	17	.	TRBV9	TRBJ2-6	TGTGCCAGCAGCGTAAGAGTGGAGGGAAGGGGGGCCAACGTCCTGACTTTC	CASSVRVEGRGANVLTF
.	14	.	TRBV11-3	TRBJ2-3	TGTGCCAGCAGCTCCGTTTCTAGTCCAGATACGCAGTATTTT	CASSSVSSPDTQYF
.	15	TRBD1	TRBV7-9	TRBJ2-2	TGTGCCAGCAGCTTACAGGGGGCCGGCACCGGGGAGCTGTTTTTT	CASSLQGAGTGELFF
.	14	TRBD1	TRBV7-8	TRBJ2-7	TGTGCCAGCAGCTTTGGGACAGGCTCCTACGAGCAGTACTTC	CASSFGTGSYEQYF
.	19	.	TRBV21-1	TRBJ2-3	TGTGCCAGCAGCTGGTGGTCTAGCGGGGTTCCCCCTAGCACAGATACGCAGTATTTT	CASSWWSSGVPPSTDTQYF
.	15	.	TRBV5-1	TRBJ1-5	TGCGCCAGCAGCCCGAGCGGCTATAGCAATCAGCCCCAGCATTTT	CASSPSGYSNQPQHF
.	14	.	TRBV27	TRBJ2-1	TGTGCCAGCGGGAAGGACAGCTCCTACAATGAGCAGTTCTTC	CASGKDSSYNEQFF
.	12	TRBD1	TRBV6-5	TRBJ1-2	TGTGCCTTCTCGGACAGGGGAATTGGCTACACCTTC	CAFSDRGIGYTF
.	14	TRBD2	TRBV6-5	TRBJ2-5	TGTGCCAGCACGAAGCCGGGGGGGCGGGAGACCCAGTACTTC	CASTKPGGRETQYF
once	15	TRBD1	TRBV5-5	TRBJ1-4	TGTGCCAGCAGCCCAGGGGACAGGGGCAGCGAAAAACTGTTTTTT	CASSPGDRGSEKLFF
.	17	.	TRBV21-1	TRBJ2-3	TGTGCCAGCAACCCCCCTATTTCGAGCGGGTTCACAGATACGCAGTATTTT	CASNPPISSGFTDTQYF
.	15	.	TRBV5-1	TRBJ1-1	TGCGCCAGCAGCTTGGCCCAGGGAAGGGGTACTGAAGCTTTCTTT	CASSLAQGRGTEAFF
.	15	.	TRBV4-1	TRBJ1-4	TGCGCCAGCACCCTAGCGGGGACACCATTTGAAAAACTGTTTTTT	CASTLAGTPFEKLFF